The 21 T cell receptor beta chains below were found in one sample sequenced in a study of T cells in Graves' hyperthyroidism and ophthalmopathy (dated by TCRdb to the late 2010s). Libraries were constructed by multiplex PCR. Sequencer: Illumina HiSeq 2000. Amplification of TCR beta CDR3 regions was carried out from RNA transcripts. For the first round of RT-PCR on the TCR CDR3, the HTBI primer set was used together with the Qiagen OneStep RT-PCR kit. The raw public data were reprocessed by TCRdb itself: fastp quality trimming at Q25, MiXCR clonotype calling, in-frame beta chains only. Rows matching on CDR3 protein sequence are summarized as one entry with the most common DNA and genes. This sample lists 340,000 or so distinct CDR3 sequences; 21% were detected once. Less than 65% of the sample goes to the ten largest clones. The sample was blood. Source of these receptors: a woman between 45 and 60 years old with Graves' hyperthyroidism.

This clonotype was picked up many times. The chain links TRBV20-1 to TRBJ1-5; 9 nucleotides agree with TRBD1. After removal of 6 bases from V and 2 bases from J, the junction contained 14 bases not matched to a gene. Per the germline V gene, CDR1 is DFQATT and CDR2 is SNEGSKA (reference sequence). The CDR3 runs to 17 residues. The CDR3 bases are TGCAGTGCAGTTCCGGGACAGGGATCTATGGGCAATCAGCCCCAGCATTTT. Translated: CSAVPGQGSMGNQPQHF.

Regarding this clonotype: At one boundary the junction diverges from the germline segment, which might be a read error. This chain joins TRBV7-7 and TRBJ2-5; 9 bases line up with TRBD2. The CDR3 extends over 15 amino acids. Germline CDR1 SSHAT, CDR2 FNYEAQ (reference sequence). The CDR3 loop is CASSRRTSVQETQYF. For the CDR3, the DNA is TGTGCTAGCAGCCGAAGGACTAGCGTGCAAGAGACCCAGTACTTC.

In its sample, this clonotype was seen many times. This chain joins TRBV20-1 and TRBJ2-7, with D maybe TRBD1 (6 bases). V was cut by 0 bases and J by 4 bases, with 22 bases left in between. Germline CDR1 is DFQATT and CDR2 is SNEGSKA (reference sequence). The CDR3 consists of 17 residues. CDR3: CSARDLGRLIQGYEQYF. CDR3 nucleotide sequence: TGCAGTGCTAGAGATCTCGGGCGTCTAATCCAGGGGTACGAGCAGTACTTC.

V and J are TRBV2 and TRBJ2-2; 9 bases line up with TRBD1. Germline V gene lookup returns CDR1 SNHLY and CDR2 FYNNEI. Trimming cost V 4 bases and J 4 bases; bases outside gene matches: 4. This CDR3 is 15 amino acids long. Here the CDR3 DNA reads TGTGCCAGCAGTGGGACAGGGGCAGGCACCGGGGAGCTGTTTTTT. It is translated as CASSGTGAGTGELFF.

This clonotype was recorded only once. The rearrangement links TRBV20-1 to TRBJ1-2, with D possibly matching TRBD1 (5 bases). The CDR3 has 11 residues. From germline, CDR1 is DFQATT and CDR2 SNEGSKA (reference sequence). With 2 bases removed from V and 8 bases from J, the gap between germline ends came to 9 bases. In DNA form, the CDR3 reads TGCAGTGCTAGATTGGGGGTAGGCTACACCTTC. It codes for CSARLGVGYTF.

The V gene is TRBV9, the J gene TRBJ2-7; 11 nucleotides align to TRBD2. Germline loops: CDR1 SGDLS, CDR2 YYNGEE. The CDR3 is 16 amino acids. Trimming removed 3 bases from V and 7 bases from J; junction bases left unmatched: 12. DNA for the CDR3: TGTGCCAGCAGCGCAACCGGGACTAGCGGCTTCCGTGAGCAGTACTTC. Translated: CASSATGTSGFREQYF.

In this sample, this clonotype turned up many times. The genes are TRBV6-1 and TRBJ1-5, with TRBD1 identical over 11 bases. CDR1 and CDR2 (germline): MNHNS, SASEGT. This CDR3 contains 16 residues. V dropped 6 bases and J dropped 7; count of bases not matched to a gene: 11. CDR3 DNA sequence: TGTGCCAGCAGAGTTGGACAGGGGGCGGGGTGGCAGCCCCAGCATTTT. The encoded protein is CASRVGQGAGWQPQHF.

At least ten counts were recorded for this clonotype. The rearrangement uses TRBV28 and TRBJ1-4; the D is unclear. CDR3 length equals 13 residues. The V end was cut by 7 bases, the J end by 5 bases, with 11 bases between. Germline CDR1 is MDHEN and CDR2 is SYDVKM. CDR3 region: CASNGRPNEKLFF. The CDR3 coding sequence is TGTGCCAGCAATGGGAGACCCAATGAAAAACTGTTTTTT.

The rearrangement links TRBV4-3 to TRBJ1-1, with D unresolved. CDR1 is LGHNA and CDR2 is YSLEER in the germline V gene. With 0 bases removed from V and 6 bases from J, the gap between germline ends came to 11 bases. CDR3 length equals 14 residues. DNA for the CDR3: TGCGCCAGCAGCCAAGATCTGGGGAATTCTGAAGCTTTCTTT. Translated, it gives CASSQDLGNSEAFF.

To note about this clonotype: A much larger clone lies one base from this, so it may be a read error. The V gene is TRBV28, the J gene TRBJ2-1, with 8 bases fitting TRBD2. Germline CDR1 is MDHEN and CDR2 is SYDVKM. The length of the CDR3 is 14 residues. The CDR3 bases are TGTGCCGGCAGTTTCCGGGGGGGCCGGGGTGAGCAGTTCTTC. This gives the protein CAGSFRGGRGEQFF.

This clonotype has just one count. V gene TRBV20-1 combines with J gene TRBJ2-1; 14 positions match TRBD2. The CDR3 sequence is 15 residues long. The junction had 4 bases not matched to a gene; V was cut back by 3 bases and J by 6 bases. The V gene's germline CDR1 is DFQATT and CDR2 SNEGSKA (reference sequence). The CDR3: CSARGLAGDSNEQFF. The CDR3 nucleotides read TGCAGTGCTAGGGGACTAGCGGGAGATTCCAATGAGCAGTTCTTC.

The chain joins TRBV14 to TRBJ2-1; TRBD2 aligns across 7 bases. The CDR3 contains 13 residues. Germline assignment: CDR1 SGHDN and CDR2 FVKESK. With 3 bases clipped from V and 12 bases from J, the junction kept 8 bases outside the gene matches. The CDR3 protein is CASSHSAGVGQFF. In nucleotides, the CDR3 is TGTGCCAGCAGCCATAGCGCGGGAGTGGGGCAGTTCTTC.

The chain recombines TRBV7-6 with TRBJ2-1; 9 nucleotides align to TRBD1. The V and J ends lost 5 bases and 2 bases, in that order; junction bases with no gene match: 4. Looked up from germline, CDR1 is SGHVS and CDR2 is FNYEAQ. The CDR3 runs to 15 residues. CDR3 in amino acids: CASSRQGGTYNEQFF. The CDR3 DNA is TGTGCCAGCAGCCGACAGGGGGGCACCTACAATGAGCAGTTCTTC.

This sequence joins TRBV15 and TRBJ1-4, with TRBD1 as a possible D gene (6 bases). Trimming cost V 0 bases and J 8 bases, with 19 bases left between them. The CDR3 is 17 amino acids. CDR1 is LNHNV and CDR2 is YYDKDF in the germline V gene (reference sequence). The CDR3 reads CATSREGTRGSYEKLFF. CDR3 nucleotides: TGTGCCACCAGCAGAGAAGGGACAAGAGGGAGTTACGAAAAACTGTTTTTT.

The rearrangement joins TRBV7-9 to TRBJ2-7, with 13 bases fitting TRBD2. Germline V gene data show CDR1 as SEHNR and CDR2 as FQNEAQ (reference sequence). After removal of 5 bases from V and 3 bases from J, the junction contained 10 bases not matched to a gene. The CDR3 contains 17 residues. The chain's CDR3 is CASSPGTSGTSGYEQYF. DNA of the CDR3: TGTGCCAGCAGCCCAGGGACTAGCGGGACCTCAGGCTACGAGCAGTACTTC.

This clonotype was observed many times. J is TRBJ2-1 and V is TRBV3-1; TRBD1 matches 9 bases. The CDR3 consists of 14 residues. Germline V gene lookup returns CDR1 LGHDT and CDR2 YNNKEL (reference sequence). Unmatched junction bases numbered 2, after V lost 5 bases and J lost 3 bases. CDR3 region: CASSGTGYYNEQFF. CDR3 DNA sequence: TGTGCCAGCAGCGGGACAGGGTACTACAATGAGCAGTTCTTC.

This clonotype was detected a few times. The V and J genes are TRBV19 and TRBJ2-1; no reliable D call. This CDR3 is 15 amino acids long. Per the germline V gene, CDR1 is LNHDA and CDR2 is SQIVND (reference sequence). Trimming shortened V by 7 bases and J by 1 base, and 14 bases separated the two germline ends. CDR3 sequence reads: CASTPVGSSYNEQFF. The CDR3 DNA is TGTGCCAGTACCCCGGTGGGTTCTTCCTACAATGAGCAGTTCTTC. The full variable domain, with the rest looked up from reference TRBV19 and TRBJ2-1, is DGGITQSPKYLFRKEGQNVTLSCEQNLNHDAMYWYRQDPGQGLRLIYYSQIVNDFQKGDIAEGYSVSREKKESFPLTVTSAQKNPTAFYLCASTPVGSSYNEQFFGPGTRLTVL.

The CDR3 loop is CASSGRLAGGVDEQFF. The CDR3 DNA reads as TGTGCCAGCAGCGGAAGACTAGCGGGAGGGGTCGATGAGCAGTTCTTC. The chain employs TRBV9 and TRBJ2-1; TRBD2 matches at 14 bases. The germline V gene encodes CDR1 SGDLS and CDR2 YYNGEE. The junction had 7 bases not matched to a gene; V was cut back by 3 bases and J by 8 bases. CDR3 length: 16 residues.

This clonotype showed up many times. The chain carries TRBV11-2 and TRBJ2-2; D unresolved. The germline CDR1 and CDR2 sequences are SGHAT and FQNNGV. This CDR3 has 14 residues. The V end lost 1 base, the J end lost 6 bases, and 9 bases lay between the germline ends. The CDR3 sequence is CASSLGSGAGELFF. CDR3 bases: TGTGCCAGCAGCTTAGGGTCTGGGGCCGGGGAGCTGTTTTTT. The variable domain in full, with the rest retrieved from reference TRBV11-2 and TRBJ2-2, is EAGVAQSPRYKIIEKRQSVAFWCNPISGHATLYWYQQILGQGPKLLIQFQNNGVVDDSQLPKDRFSAERLKGVDSTLKIQPAKLEDSAVYLCASSLGSGAGELFFGEGSRLTVL.

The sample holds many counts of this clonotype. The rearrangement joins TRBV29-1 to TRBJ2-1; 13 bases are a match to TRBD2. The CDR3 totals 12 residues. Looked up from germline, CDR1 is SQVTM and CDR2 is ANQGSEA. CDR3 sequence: CGGLAGYNEQFF. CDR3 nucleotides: TGCGGGGGACTAGCGGGGTACAATGAGCAGTTCTTC.

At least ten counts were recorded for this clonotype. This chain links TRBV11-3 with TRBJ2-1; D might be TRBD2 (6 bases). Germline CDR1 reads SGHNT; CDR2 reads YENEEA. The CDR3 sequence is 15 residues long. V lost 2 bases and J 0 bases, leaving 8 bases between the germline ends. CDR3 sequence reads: CASSLYGSSYNEQFF. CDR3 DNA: TGTGCCAGCAGCTTATACGGGAGCTCCTACAATGAGCAGTTCTTC.